The present TCR beta chain was sequenced within a study of blood T cells in healthy people across ages. Notes on the study in general: Estimates drawn from one million T cells were deemed to understate diversity. Because donor CMV status was unknown, expanded clonotype changes were possibly confounded.

PCR was performed a second time for about 6 to 12 cycles using a sample-barcoded 5' primer and a J-beta primer mix. Tagging of each cDNA molecule was performed by a template-switch adaptor with 12 random nucleotides. Via MiXCR, TCRdb re-called the 5' RACE reads, giving one row per CDR3 protein. The sample has over 600,000 distinct CDR3 sequences, more than 50% seen once. As to this clonotype: Its antigen remains unidentified.

Germline CDR1 SGHRS, CDR2 YFSETQ. Trimming took off 1 base at V and 1 base at J, with 11 bases between the two ends. The CDR3 is 15 amino acids. The chain has TRBV5-1 and TRBJ1-1; TRBD1 is a possible D gene (6 bases). The TCR was taken from a man aged 40-49 years in good health. Sequencing was performed on blood. This CDR3 is CASSLQGTPNTEAFF. The CDR3 DNA reads TGCGCCAGCAGCTTGCAGGGGACCCCGAACACTGAAGCTTTCTTT.